Listed below are T cell receptor beta chains from one sample, sequenced in a study of blood T cell repertoires in COVID-19. Assay used: immunoSEQ multiplex PCR; TCRdb lists only in-frame clones, some missing. Among around 70,000 clones listed, 70% to 90% were seen once. Sequenced input: peripheral blood. These receptors came from a woman older than 75 with active or convalescent COVID-19. Each CDR3 is given with its conserved first and last residue. D genes are given only for firm matches. Size tells how often a clone was seen (once, few, many) or the class of an expanded clone, and some rows leave it out.

j_call,d_call,v_call,clone_size,cdr3_nt,cdr3_aa
TRBJ2-7,TRBD1,TRBV19,NA,TGTGCCAGTAGCCAGACAGGGAAACTCTACGAGCAGTACTTC,CASSQTGKLYEQYF
TRBJ2-1,TRBD2,TRBV11-2,NA,TGTGCCAGCAGCTTAGGCCTAGCGGGGCCTTACAATGAGCAGTTCTTC,CASSLGLAGPYNEQFF
TRBJ2-1,NA,TRBV27,NA,TGTGCCAGCAGTCACCGACTAGTAAACAATGAGCAGTTCTTC,CASSHRLVNNEQFF
TRBJ2-7,NA,TRBV18,NA,TGTGCCAGCTCAGAAAGACAGGCTAGCTCCTACGAGCAGTACTTC,CASSERQASSYEQYF
TRBJ2-6,TRBD1,TRBV7-2,once,TGTGCCAGCAGCCCATGGACAGGGAGCAGCGTCCTGACTTTC,CASSPWTGSSVLTF
TRBJ1-3,NA,TRBV10-3,NA,TGTGCCATCAGTGGAGCAGGGGTAATCTCTGGAAACACCATATATTTT,CAISGAGVISGNTIYF
TRBJ2-7,NA,TRBV7-9,NA,TGTGCCAGCAGCCAGACAGCTACCTACGAGCAGTACTTC,CASSQTATYEQYF
TRBJ2-1,TRBD2,TRBV19,NA,TGTGCCAGTAGTATAGGGGAGGGGTACAATGAGCAGTTCTTC,CASSIGEGYNEQFF
TRBJ1-6,NA,TRBV6-5,NA,TGTGCCAGCACCGGGCGGGGTGGGAATTCACCCCTCCACTTT,CASTGRGGNSPLHF
TRBJ2-3,NA,TRBV20-1,NA,TGCAGTGCTAGGAGAGAGGATCCGCAGTATTTT,CSARREDPQYF
TRBJ1-1,NA,TRBV15,NA,TGTGCCACCAGCAGAGGAGGCGGGAACACTGAAGCTTTCTTT,CATSRGGGNTEAFF
TRBJ1-4,NA,TRBV11-2,NA,TGTGCCAGCAGCTTTTTGACAGCTACTAATGAAAAACTGTTTTTT,CASSFLTATNEKLFF
TRBJ2-3,TRBD1,TRBV5-1,NA,TGCGCCAGCAGCTCACCAAGACAGGGGAGCACAGATACGCAGTATTTT,CASSSPRQGSTDTQYF
TRBJ2-7,NA,TRBV24-1,once,TGTGCCACCAGTTCTAGCGCTTTCCCCTACGAGCAGTACTTC,CATSSSAFPYEQYF
TRBJ2-1,TRBD1,TRBV5-4,NA,TGTGCCAGCAGTTTCCCGACAGGGAAGTCCTACAATGAGCAGTTCTTC,CASSFPTGKSYNEQFF
TRBJ1-4,NA,TRBV19,NA,TGTGCCAGTAGTATAGGGCCTTCGGGAGAAAAACTGTTTTTT,CASSIGPSGEKLFF
TRBJ2-7,NA,TRBV21-1,NA,TGTGCCAGCAGCAAAGCGGGGTCCAGGGCCGAGGGGGACGAGCAGTACTTC,CASSKAGSRAEGDEQYF
TRBJ1-1,TRBD1,TRBV7-2,NA,TGTGCCAGCAGCTTAAGTTTCAGACAGGGGTTCTCCACTGAAGCTTTCTTT,CASSLSFRQGFSTEAFF
TRBJ1-2,NA,TRBV11-2,NA,TGTGCCAGCAGTCAAACGCGGGGCGGCTATGGCTACACCTTC,CASSQTRGGYGYTF
TRBJ1-1,NA,TRBV30,NA,TGTGCCTGGAGTGATCAGGGGAACACTGAAGCTTTCTTT,CAWSDQGNTEAFF
TRBJ2-5,TRBD2,TRBV6-2/TRBV6-3,NA,TGTGCCAGCAGCCCCCCCGGACTAGCGGGGGAAGAGACCCAGTACTTC,CASSPPGLAGEETQYF
TRBJ2-1,NA,TRBV7-9,NA,TGTGCCAGCAGCCACGGACTTTCCCTCTTGAATGAGCAGTTCTTC,CASSHGLSLLNEQFF
TRBJ1-1,NA,TRBV2,NA,TGTGCCAGCAGTGCCCTGACCCGGGGAACTGAAGCTTTCTTT,CASSALTRGTEAFF
TRBJ2-7,NA,TRBV6-5,NA,TGTGCCAGCAGTTACTCAAGCGGGTCGACCTACGAGCAGTACTTC,CASSYSSGSTYEQYF
TRBJ2-1,TRBD2,TRBV29-1,NA,TGCAGCGTTGAATTACTTGGGGGGGGATCCTACAATGAGCAGTTCTTC,CSVELLGGGSYNEQFF
TRBJ2-1,NA,TRBV20-1,NA,TGCAGTGTCAGGGCTTTAGGTGAGCAGTTCTTC,CSVRALGEQFF
TRBJ2-1,TRBD2,TRBV7-2,NA,TGTGCCAGCAGCTTTAGCGGGGGGTACAATGAGCAGTTCTTC,CASSFSGGYNEQFF
TRBJ1-2,NA,TRBV18,NA,TGTGCCAGCTCCCTGAAGCCGTTCCTCTATGGCTACACCTTC,CASSLKPFLYGYTF
TRBJ2-7,TRBD1,TRBV6-6,NA,TGTGCCAGCAGTCGCTGGGGACAGGGTGACGAGCAGTACTTC,CASSRWGQGDEQYF
TRBJ2-5,NA,TRBV19,NA,TGTGCCTCCGAGGGAACGGGAGCGGGAGAGACCCAGTACTTC,CASEGTGAGETQYF
TRBJ2-5,NA,TRBV6-5,NA,TGTGCCAGCACCAGAGGGGGGGGCGCCGGGGAGACCCAGTACTTC,CASTRGGGAGETQYF
TRBJ2-7,TRBD2,TRBV5-1,NA,TGCGCCAGCAGCTTGGGGGCCGGGACTAGCGGCTACGAGCAGTACTTC,CASSLGAGTSGYEQYF
TRBJ1-4,NA,TRBV6-2/TRBV6-3,NA,TGTGCCAGCAGCTGGACAAACAATGAAAAACTGTTTTTT,CASSWTNNEKLFF
TRBJ2-1,NA,TRBV7-2,NA,TGTGCCAGCGCCCTTTACCGGGTAGCGCCTAACAATGAGCAGTTCTTC,CASALYRVAPNNEQFF
TRBJ2-7,NA,TRBV7-9,NA,TGTGCCAGCAGCTTACCGGGGACCTACGAGCAGTACTTC,CASSLPGTYEQYF
TRBJ1-5,TRBD1,TRBV27,NA,TGTGCCAGCAGTCCGGGACAGCTAAATCAGCCCCAGCATTTT,CASSPGQLNQPQHF
TRBJ1-5,TRBD1,TRBV29-1,NA,TGCAGCGTTGGGGGACAGAATCAGCCCCAGCATTTT,CSVGGQNQPQHF
TRBJ2-1,NA,TRBV30,NA,TGTGCCTGGAGTGTATCTTACAATGAGCAGTTCTTC,CAWSVSYNEQFF
TRBJ1-6,NA,TRBV10-2,NA,TGCGCCAGCAGTGAGACCAGGAACAGGCGCTCACCCCTCCACTTT,CASSETRNRRSPLHF
TRBJ1-1,NA,TRBV6-2/TRBV6-3,once,TGTGCCAGCAGTTACAGGGGGAGCACTGAAGCTTTCTTT,CASSYRGSTEAFF